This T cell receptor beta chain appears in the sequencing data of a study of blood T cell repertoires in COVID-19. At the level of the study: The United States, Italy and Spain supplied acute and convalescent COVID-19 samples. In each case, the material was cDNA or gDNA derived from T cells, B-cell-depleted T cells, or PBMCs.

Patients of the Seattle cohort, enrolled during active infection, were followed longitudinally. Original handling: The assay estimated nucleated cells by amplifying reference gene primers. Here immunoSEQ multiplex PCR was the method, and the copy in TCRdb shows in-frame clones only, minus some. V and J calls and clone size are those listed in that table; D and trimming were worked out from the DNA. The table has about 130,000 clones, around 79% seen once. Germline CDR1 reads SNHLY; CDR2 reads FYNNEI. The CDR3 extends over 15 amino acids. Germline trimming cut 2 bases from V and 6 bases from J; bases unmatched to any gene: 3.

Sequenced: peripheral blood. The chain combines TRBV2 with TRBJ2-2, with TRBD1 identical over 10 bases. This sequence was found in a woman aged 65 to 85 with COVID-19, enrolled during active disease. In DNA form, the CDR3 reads TGTGCCAGCAGTGAATTAGGACAGGGGGCCGGGGAGCTGTTTTTT. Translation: CASSELGQGAGELFF.